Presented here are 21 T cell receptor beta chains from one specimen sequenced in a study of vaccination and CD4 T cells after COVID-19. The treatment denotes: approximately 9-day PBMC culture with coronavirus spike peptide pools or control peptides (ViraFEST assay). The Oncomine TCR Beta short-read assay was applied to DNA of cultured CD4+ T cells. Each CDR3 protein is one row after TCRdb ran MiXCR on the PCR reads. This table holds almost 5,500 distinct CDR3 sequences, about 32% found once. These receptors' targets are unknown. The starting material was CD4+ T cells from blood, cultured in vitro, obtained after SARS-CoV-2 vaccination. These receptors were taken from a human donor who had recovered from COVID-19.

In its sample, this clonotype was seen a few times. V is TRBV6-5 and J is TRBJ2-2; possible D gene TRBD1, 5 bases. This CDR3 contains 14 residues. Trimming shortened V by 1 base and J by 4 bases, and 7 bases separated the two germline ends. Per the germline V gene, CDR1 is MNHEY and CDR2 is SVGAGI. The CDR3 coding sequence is TGTGCCAGCAGTTACTGGGGCTCCACCGGGGAGCTGTTTTTT. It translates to CASSYWGSTGELFF.

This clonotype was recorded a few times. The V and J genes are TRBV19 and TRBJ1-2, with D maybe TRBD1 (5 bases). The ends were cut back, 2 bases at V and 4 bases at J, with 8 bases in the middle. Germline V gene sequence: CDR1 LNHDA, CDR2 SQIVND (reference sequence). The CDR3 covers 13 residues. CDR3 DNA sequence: TGTGCCAGTAGTATATCGACAGCCTATGGCTACACCTTC. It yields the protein CASSISTAYGYTF. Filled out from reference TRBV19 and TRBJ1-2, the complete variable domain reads DGGITQSPKYLFRKEGQNVTLSCEQNLNHDAMYWYRQDPGQGLRLIYYSQIVNDFQKGDIAEGYSVSREKKESFPLTVTSAQKNPTAFYLCASSISTAYGYTFGSGTRLTVV.

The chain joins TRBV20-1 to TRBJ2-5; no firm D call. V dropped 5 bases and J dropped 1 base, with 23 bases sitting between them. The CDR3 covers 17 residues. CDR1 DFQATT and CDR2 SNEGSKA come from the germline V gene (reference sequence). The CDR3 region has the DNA TGCAGTGCTGAGAAGAGGTTCGGCAAGTTGGGCCAAGAGACCCAGTACTTC. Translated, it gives CSAEKRFGKLGQETQYF.

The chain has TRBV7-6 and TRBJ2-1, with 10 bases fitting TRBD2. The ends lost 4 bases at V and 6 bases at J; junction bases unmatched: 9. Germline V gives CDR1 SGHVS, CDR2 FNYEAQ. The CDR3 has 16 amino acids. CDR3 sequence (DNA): TGTGCCAGCAGCTCCTCCGTAGCGGGAGGTATCAATGAGCAGTTCTTC. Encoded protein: CASSSSVAGGINEQFF. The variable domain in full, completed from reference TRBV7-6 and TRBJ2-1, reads GAGVSQSPRYKVTKRGQDVALRCDPISGHVSLYWYRQALGQGPEFLTYFNYEAQQDKSGLPNDRFSAERPEGSISTLTIQRTEQRDSAMYRCASSSSVAGGINEQFFGPGTRLTVL.

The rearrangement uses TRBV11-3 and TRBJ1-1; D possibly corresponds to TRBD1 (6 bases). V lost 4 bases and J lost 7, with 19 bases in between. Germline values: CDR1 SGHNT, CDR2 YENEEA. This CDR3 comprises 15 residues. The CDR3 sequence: CASSSTPYRDDEAFF. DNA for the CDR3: TGTGCCAGCAGCTCGACCCCTTACAGGGACGATGAAGCTTTCTTT.

The CDR3 coding sequence is TGCGCCAGCAGCTCCGCATACAGGGGGATGAACACTGAAGCTTTCTTT. It yields the protein CASSSAYRGMNTEAFF. The chain links TRBV5-1 to TRBJ1-1; 8 positions agree with TRBD1. V was pared by 3 bases and J by 0 bases, with 7 bases of the junction left unmatched. In germline, CDR1 is SGHRS, CDR2 YFSETQ. The CDR3 consists of 16 residues.

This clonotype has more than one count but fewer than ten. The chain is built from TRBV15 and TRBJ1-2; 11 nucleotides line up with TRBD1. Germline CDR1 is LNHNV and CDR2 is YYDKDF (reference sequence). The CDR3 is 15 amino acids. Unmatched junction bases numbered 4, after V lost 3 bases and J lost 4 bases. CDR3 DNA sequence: TGTGCCACCAGCAGGGACAGGGGGCTCGGCTATGGCTACACCTTC. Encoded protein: CATSRDRGLGYGYTF. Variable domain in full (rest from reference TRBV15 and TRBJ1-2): DAMVIQNPRYQVTQFGKPVTLSCSQTLNHNVMYWYQQKSSQAPKLLFHYYDKDFNNEADTPDNFQSRRPNTSFCFLDIRSPGLGDTAMYLCATSRDRGLGYGYTFGSGTRLTVV.

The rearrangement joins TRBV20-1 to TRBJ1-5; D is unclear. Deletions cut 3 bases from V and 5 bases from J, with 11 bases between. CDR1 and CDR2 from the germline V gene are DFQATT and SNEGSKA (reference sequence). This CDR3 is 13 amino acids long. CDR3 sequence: CSASSRLDQPQHF. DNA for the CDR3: TGCAGTGCTAGTTCTCGGCTCGATCAGCCCCAGCATTTT.

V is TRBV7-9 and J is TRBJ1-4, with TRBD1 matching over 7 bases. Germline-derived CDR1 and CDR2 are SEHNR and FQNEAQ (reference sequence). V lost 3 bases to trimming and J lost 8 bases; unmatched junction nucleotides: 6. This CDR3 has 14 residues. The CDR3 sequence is CASSFQGVWEKLFF. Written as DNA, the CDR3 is TGTGCCAGCAGCTTCCAGGGGGTTTGGGAAAAACTGTTTTTT.

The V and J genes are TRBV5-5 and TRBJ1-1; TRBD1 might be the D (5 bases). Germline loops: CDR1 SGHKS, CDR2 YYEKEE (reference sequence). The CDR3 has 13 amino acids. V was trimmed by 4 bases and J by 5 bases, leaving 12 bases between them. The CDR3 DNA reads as TGTGCCAGCAGCGGGACTGGGGGGACTGAAGCTTTCTTT. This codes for CASSGTGGTEAFF.

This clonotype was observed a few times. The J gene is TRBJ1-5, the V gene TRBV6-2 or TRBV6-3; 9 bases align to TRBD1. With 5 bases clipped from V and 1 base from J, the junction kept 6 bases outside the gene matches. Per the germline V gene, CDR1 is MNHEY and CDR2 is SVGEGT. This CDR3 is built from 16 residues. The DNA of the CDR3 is TGTGCCAGCAGTGGGGGGACAGGGTGGAGCAATCAGCCCCAGCATTTT. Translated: CASSGGTGWSNQPQHF.

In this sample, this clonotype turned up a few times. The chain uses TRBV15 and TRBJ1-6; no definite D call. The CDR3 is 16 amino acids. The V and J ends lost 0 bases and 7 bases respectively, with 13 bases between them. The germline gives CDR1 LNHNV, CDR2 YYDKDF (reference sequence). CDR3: CATSREEGSGNSPLHF. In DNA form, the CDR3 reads TGTGCCACCAGCAGAGAGGAAGGTTCGGGGAATTCACCCCTCCACTTT.

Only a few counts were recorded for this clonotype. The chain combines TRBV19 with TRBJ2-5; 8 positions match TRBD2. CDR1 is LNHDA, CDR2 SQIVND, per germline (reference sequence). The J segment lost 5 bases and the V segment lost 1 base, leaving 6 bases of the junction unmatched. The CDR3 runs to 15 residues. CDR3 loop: CASSIGSGGRETQYF. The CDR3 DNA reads TGTGCCAGTAGTATAGGGAGCGGGGGACGGGAGACCCAGTACTTC.

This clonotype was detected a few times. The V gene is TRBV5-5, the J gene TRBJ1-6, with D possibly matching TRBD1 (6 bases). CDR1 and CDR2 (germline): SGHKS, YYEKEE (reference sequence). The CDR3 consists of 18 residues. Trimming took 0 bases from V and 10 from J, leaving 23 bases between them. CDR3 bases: TGTGCCAGCAGCTTGGAGGGGGGCGGCAGCCTGAAAGTGTCACCCCTCCACTTT. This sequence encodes CASSLEGGGSLKVSPLHF.

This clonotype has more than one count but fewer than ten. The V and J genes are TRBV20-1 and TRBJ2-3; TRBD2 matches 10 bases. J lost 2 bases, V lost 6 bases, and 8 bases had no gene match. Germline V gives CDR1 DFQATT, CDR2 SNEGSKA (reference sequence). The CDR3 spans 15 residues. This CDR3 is CSALGLAINTDTQYF. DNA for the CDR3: TGCAGTGCCTTGGGACTAGCGATTAACACAGATACGCAGTATTTT.

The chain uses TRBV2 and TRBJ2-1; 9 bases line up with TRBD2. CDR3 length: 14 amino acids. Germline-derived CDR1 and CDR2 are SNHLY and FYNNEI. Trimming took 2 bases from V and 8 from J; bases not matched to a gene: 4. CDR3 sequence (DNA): TGTGCCAGCAGTGAACTAGCGGGACCCCATGAGCAGTTCTTC. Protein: CASSELAGPHEQFF.

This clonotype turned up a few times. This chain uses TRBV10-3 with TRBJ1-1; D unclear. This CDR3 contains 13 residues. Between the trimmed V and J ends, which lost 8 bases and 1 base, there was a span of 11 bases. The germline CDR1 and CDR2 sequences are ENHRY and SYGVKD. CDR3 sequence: CAISLYGNTEAFF. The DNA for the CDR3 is TGTGCCATCTCCCTTTATGGGAACACTGAAGCTTTCTTT.

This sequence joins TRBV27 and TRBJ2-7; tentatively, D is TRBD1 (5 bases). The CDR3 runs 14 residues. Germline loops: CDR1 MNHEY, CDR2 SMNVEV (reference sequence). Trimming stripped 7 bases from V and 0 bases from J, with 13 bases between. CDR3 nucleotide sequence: TGTGCCAGCAAGGGCAGGGTGGGCTCCTACGAGCAGTACTTC. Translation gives CASKGRVGSYEQYF.

CDR3: CASSFFGTSGIDTQYF. In DNA form, the CDR3 reads TGTGCCAGCAGTTTCTTCGGGACTAGCGGGATTGATACGCAGTATTTT. The chain links TRBV27 to TRBJ2-3, with 13 bases fitting TRBD2. Losses at the gene ends were 3 bases for V and 6 bases for J; bases not matched to a gene: 6. The CDR3 is 16 residues long. Germline V gives CDR1 MNHEY, CDR2 SMNVEV (reference sequence).

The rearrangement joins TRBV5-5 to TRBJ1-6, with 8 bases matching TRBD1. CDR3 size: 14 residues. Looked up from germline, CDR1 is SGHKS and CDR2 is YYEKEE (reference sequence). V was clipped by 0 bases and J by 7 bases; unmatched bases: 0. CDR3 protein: CASSLAGGNSPLHF. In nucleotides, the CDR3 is TGTGCCAGCAGCTTGGCAGGGGGCAATTCACCCCTCCACTTT.

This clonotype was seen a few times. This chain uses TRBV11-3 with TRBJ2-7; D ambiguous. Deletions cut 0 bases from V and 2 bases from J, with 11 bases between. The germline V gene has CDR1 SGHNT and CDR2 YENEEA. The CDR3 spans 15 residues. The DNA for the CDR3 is TGTGCCAGCAGCTTAGACCAGGCTCTGGCCTACGAGCAGTACTTC. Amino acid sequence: CASSLDQALAYEQYF.